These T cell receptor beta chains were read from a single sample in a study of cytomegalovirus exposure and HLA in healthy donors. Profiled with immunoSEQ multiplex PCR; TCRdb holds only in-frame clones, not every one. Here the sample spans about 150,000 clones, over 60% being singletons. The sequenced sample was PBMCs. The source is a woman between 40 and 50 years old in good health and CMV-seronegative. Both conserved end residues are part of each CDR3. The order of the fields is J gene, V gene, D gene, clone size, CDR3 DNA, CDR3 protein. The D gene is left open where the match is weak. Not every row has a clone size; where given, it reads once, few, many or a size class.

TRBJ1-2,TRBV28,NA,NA,TGTGCCAGCAGTTTAGGAGTAGCGAACTATGGCTACACCTTC,CASSLGVANYGYTF
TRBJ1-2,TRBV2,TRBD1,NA,TGTGCCAGCAGTGTGGACAGGATCTATGGCTACACCTTC,CASSVDRIYGYTF
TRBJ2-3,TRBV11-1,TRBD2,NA,TGTGCCAGCAGCTTGACTAGCGGGGGGGTGTTTTATACGCAGTATTTT,CASSLTSGGVFYTQYF
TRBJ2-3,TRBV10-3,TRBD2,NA,TGTGCCACCCGTCGGGAGCGGGGGGCTTTCACAGATACGCAGTATTTT,CATRRERGAFTDTQYF
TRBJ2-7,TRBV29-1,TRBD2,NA,TGCAGCGCTTACTCTAGCGGGGGCGGGCGCGAGCAGTACTTC,CSAYSSGGGREQYF
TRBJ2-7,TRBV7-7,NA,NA,TGTGCTAGCAGCTTAGGGGATCCAGGGGCAACCTACGAGCAGTACTTC,CASSLGDPGATYEQYF
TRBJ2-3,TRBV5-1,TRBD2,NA,TGCGCCAGCTCGGACCTCCGGGGGGGCACAGATACGCAGTATTTT,CASSDLRGGTDTQYF
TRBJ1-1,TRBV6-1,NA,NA,TGTGCCAGCCTCAGGATAAAAAACACTGAAGCTTTCTTT,CASLRIKNTEAFF
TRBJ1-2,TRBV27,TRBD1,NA,TGTGCCAGCAGTTTCGGGACAGGGGTGAGCTATGGCTACACCTTC,CASSFGTGVSYGYTF
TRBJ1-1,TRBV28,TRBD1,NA,TGTGCCAGCAGTTTAGTTGACAGGGACACTGAAGCTTTCTTT,CASSLVDRDTEAFF
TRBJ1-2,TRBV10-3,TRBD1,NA,TGTGCCATCAGGCCGGGACAGGGGGCCATTGGCTACACCTTC,CAIRPGQGAIGYTF
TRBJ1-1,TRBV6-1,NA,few,TGTGCCAGCAGTGAACGGCCGGGATGGGAGGGGTCGAACACTGAAGCTTTCTTT,CASSERPGWEGSNTEAFF
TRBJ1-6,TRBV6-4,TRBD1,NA,TGTGCCAGCAGTGACCGACAGGGGAATTCACCCCTCCACTTT,CASSDRQGNSPLHF
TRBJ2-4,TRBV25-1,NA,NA,TGTGCCAGTAGCACTACAGGCGGTTTAGCCAAAAACATTCAGTACTTC,CASSTTGGLAKNIQYF
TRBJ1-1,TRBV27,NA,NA,TGTGCCAGCAGTTTGGGGGGACGCAAAGCTTTCTTT,CASSLGGRKAFF
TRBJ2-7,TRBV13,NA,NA,TGTGCCAGCAGCTTAGGTCTTCGGGGCTCCTACGAGCAGTACTTC,CASSLGLRGSYEQYF
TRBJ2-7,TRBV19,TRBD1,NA,TGTGCCAGTAGTATAACAGGGGACAGGAACGAGCAGTACTTC,CASSITGDRNEQYF
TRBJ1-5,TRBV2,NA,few,TGTGCCAGCAGTGAGCGGTGGGATCAGCCCCAGCATTTT,CASSERWDQPQHF
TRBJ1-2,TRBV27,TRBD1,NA,TGTGCCAGCAGTCCCGGGACAGGGACGGGATATGGCTACACCTTC,CASSPGTGTGYGYTF
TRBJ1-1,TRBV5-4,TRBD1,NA,TGTGCCAGCAGCCCCGGGACAGGGGGGTTGAGGACTGAAGCTTTCTTT,CASSPGTGGLRTEAFF
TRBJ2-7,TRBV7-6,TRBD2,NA,TGTGCCAGCAGCTTAGGCGGACTAGCGGGAGCCGAGCAGTACTTC,CASSLGGLAGAEQYF
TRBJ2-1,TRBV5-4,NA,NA,TGTGCCAGCAGCTTCGCGAGTTCTGAGGTGTGGTTCTTC,CASSFASSEVWFF
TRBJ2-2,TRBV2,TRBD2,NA,TGTGCCAGCAGTCCGCTAGCGGGGGGGAACACCGGGGAGCTGTTTTTT,CASSPLAGGNTGELFF
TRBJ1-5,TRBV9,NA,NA,TGTGCCAGCAGCGTAGCTGTAGGGGATCAGCCCCAGCATTTT,CASSVAVGDQPQHF
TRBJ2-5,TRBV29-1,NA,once,TGCAGCACCCGGAACAGGGTTGAGACCCAGTACTTC,CSTRNRVETQYF
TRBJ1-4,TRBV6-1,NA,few,TGTGCCAGCAGTGAAGCGCCAGGTGGCGAGGGCACTAATGAAAAACTGTTTTTT,CASSEAPGGEGTNEKLFF
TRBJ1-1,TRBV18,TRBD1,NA,TGTGCCAGCTCCCCTGGACAGGGCTTTATAGCTTTCTTT,CASSPGQGFIAFF
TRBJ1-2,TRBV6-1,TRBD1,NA,TGTGCCAGCAGTGAACACAGGGGAAATCTCGGCTACACCTTC,CASSEHRGNLGYTF
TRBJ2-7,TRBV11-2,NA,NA,TGTGCCAGCAGCTTAGGTTTAGGTGGGAGAGGCCACGAGCAGTACTTC,CASSLGLGGRGHEQYF
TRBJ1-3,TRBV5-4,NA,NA,TGTGCCAGCAGCTTGGGAGGTTTTGGAAACACCATATATTTT,CASSLGGFGNTIYF
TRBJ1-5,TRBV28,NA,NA,TGTGCCAGCAGTTTATTACGAGTTAGCAGCAATCAGCCCCAGCATTTT,CASSLLRVSSNQPQHF
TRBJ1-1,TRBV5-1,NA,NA,TGCGCCAGCAGCTTGGGGACAGCCGGGGTAGGGAACACTGAAGCTTTCTTT,CASSLGTAGVGNTEAFF
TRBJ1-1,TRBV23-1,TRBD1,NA,TGCGCCAGCAGTCGATACCGGGACAGGGCATACACTGAAGCTTTCTTT,CASSRYRDRAYTEAFF
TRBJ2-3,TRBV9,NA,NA,TGTGCCAGCAGCGTAGGTGTTGGAGTTAGCACAGATACGCAGTATTTT,CASSVGVGVSTDTQYF
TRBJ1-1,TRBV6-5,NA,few,TGTGCCAGCGGCCAAGACCCGCGGGGCGACGGAGCTTTCTTT,CASGQDPRGDGAFF
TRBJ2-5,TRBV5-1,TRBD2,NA,TGCGCCAGCAGCTCGACTAGCAAGGAGACCCAGTACTTC,CASSSTSKETQYF
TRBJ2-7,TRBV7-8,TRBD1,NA,TGTGCCAGCAGCTCCGACAGGGGCTACGAGCAGTACTTC,CASSSDRGYEQYF
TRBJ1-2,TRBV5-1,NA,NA,TGCGCCAGCAGCTTCCGGGACATTAACTATGGCTACACCTTC,CASSFRDINYGYTF
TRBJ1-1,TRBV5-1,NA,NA,TGCGCCAGCAGCTTGGGGGGAGTTACTGAAGCTTTCTTT,CASSLGGVTEAFF
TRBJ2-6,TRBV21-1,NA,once,TGTGCCAGCAGCAACCCCGGACAGGGAAGTGCCTCTGGGGCCAACGTCCTGACTTTC,CASSNPGQGSASGANVLTF
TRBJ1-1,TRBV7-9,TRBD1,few,TGTGCCGGTGACAGGGGGTTGAACACTGAAGCTTTCTTT,CAGDRGLNTEAFF
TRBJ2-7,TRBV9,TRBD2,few,TGTGCCAGCAGCGAGGGACTAGCGGGGGGCGAGCAGTACTTC,CASSEGLAGGEQYF
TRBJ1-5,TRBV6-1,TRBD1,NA,TGTGCCAGCAGTGGGACAGGCCACCCCAATCAGCCCCAGCATTTT,CASSGTGHPNQPQHF
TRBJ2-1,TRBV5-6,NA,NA,TGTGCCAGCAGCTTCGACTTCAGCTCGTACGGCTCCTACAATGAGCAGTTCTTC,CASSFDFSSYGSYNEQFF
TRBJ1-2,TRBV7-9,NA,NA,TGTGCCAGCGGCTTAGAGAGCTGGGGCTACACCTTC,CASGLESWGYTF
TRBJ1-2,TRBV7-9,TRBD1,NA,TGTGCCAGCAGCACAAGACAGGGGACGGACTATGGCTACACCTTC,CASSTRQGTDYGYTF
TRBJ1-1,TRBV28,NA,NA,TGTGCCAGCGCCCCCCACGGGTCCATGAACACTGAAGCTTTCTTT,CASAPHGSMNTEAFF
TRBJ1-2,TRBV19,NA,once,TGTGCCAGTAGTATTTTCGGACAAATTCATGGCTACACCTTC,CASSIFGQIHGYTF
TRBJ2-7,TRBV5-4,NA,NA,TGTGCCAGCAGCTCAGCGGCTCCTCCGGTCGAGCAGTACTTC,CASSSAAPPVEQYF
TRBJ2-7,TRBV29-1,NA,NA,TGCAGCGTTGATTCAGGGACACGGGAGCAGTACTTC,CSVDSGTREQYF
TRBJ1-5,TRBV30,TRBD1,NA,TGTGCCTGGACCCCCCGCCCCAGGGGGCCCGAGGCATATAGCAATCAGCCCCAGCATTTT,CAWTPRPRGPEAYSNQPQHF
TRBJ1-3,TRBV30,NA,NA,TGTGCCTGGAGTTCTCCAGGTGGATCTGGAAACACCATATATTTT,CAWSSPGGSGNTIYF
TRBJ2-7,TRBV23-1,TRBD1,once,TGCGCCAGCACCCATCGACAGGGCTACGAGCAGTACTTC,CASTHRQGYEQYF
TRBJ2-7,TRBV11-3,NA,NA,TGTGCCAGCAGCTTAACCGTTGCTACCGAGCAGTACTTC,CASSLTVATEQYF